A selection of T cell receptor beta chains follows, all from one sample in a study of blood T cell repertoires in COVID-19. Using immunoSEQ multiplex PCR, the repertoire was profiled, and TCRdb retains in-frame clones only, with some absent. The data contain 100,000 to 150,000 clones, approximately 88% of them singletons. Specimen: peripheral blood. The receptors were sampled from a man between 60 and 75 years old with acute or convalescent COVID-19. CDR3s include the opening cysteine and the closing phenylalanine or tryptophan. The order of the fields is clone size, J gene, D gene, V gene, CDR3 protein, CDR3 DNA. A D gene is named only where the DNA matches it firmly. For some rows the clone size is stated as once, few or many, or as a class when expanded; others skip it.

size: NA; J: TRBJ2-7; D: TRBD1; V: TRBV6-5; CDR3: CASRAGTDSYEQYF; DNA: TGTGCCAGCAGAGCCGGGACAGACTCCTACGAGCAGTACTTC
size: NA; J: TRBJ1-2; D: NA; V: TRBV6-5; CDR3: CASSTGSGINYGYTF; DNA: TGTGCCAGCAGTACGGGGTCGGGAATTAACTATGGCTACACCTTC
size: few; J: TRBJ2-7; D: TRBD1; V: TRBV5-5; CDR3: CASSWKDRGNEQYF; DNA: TGTGCCAGCAGCTGGAAGGACAGGGGGAACGAGCAGTACTTC
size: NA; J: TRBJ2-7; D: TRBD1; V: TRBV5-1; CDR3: CASSPGTGGQYEQYF; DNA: TGCGCCAGCAGCCCCGGGACAGGGGGCCAGTACGAGCAGTACTTC
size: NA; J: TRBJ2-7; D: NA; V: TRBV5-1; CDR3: CASSLLRSGSSYEQYF; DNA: TGCGCCAGCAGCTTGTTACGATCGGGTAGCTCCTACGAGCAGTACTTC
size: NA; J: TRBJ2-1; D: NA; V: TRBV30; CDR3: CAWSRQGRNEQFF; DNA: TGTGCCTGGAGTAGGCAGGGGCGGAATGAGCAGTTCTTC
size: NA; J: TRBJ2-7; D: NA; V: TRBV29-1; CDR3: CSVETGYEQYF; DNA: TGCAGCGTCGAAACAGGCTACGAGCAGTACTTC
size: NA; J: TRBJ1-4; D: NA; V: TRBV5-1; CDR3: CASSREPNEKLFF; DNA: TGCGCCAGCAGCAGAGAGCCAAATGAAAAACTGTTTTTT
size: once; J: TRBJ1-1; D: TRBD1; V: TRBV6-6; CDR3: CASSYTRDRPTEAFF; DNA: TGTGCCAGCAGTTACACCAGGGACAGGCCCACTGAAGCTTTCTTT
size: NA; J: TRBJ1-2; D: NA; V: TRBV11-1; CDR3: CASSLDGGAVGYTF; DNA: TGTGCCAGCAGCTTAGACGGAGGGGCGGTTGGCTACACCTTC
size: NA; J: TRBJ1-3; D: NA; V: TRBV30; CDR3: CAWRVTGTAGNTIYF; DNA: TGTGCCTGGAGGGTCACAGGGACGGCTGGAAACACCATATATTTT
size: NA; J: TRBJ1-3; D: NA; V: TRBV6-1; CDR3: CASSESGVGNTIYF; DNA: TGTGCCAGCAGTGAATCAGGGGTCGGAAACACCATATATTTT
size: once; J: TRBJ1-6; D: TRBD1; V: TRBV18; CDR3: CASSPTGTDYNSPLHF; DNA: TGTGCCAGCTCACCAACCGGGACAGATTATAATTCACCCCTCCACTTT
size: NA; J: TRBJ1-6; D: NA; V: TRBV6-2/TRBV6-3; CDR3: CASSYLSRDVSSNSPLHF; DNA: TGTGCCAGCAGTTACCTTTCGCGGGACGTATCATCCAATTCACCCCTCCACTTT
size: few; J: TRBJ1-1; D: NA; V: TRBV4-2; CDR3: CASSQDRMNTEAFF; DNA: TGTGCCAGCAGCCAAGACAGAATGAACACTGAAGCTTTCTTT
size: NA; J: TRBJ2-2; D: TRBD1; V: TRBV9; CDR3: CASSVADRGHFGELFF; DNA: TGTGCCAGCAGCGTAGCGGACAGGGGGCATTTCGGGGAGCTGTTTTTT
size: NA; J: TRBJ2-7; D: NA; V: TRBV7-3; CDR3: CASSPGPNYEQYF; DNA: TGTGCCAGCAGCCCGGGTCCGAATTACGAGCAGTACTTC
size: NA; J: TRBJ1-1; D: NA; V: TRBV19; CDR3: CASGKQVNTEAFF; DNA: TGTGCCAGCGGAAAACAGGTGAACACTGAAGCTTTCTTT
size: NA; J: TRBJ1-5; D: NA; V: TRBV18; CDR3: CASSPEGNSPMTQHF; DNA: TGTGCCAGCTCACCAGAGGGCAATTCGCCAATGACCCAGCATTTT
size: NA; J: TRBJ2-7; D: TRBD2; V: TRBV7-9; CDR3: CASSLVGGPGHEQYF; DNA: TGTGCCAGCAGCTTAGTGGGAGGGCCGGGCCACGAGCAGTACTTC
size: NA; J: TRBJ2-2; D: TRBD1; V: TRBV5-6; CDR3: CASSLQGGTGELFF; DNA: TGTGCCAGCAGCTTACAGGGGGGCACCGGGGAGCTGTTTTTT
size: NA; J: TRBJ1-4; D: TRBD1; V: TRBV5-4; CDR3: CASSSGQGSEKLFF; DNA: TGTGCCAGCAGCTCGGGACAGGGAAGTGAAAAACTGTTTTTT
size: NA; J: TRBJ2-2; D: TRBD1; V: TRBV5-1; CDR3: CASTRDRGFGGELFF; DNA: TGCGCCAGCACCCGGGACAGGGGTTTTGGCGGGGAGCTGTTTTTT
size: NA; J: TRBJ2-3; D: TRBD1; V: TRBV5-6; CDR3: CASSLDRGLEGTDTQYF; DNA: TGTGCCAGCAGTTTGGACAGGGGGTTAGAGGGCACAGATACGCAGTATTTT
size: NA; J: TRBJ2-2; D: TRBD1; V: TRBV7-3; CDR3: CASSLYGTGVTGELFF; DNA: TGTGCCAGCAGCCTCTACGGGACAGGGGTGACCGGGGAGCTGTTTTTT
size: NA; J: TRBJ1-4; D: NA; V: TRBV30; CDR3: CAWSFTGPNEKLFF; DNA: TGTGCCTGGAGTTTTACAGGGCCTAATGAAAAACTGTTTTTT
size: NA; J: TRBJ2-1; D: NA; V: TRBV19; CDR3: CASRADHNEQFF; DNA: TGTGCCAGTAGGGCGGATCACAATGAGCAGTTCTTC
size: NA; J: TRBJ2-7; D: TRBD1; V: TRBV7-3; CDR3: CASSLTPGQGYEQYF; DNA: TGTGCCAGCAGCCTCACACCGGGACAGGGTTACGAGCAGTACTTC
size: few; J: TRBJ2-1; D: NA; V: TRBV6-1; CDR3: CASSESSYNEQFF; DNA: TGTGCCAGCAGTGAATCCAGTTACAATGAGCAGTTCTTC
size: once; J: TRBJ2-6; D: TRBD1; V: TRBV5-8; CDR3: CASSTGQGFMANVLTF; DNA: TGTGCCAGCAGCACAGGACAGGGGTTTATGGCCAACGTCCTGACTTTC
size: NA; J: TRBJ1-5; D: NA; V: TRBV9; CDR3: CASSATGYSNQPQHF; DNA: TGTGCCAGCAGCGCGACAGGCTATAGCAATCAGCCCCAGCATTTT
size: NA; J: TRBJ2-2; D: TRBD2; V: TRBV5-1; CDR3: CASRLAATGELFF; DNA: TGCGCCAGCAGACTAGCGGCCACCGGGGAGCTGTTTTTT
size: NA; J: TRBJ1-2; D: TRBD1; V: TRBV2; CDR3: CASRPGTGGVFGYTF; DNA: TGTGCCAGCAGGCCCGGGACAGGGGGCGTCTTTGGCTACACCTTC
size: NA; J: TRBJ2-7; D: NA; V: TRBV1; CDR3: CTSLWTAPYEQYF; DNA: TGCACCAGCCTTTGGACAGCACCCTACGAGCAGTACTTC
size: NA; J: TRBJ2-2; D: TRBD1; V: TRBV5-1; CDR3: CASSPGTGIGELFF; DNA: TGCGCCAGCAGCCCGGGGACAGGGATTGGGGAGCTGTTTTTT
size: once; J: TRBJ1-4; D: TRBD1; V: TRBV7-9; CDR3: CASSLDRSGKLFF; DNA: TGTGCCAGCAGTTTGGACAGGTCGGGAAAACTGTTTTTT
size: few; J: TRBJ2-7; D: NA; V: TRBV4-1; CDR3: CASSQGWAEFPYEQYF; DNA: TGCGCCAGCAGCCAAGGGTGGGCTGAGTTTCCCTACGAGCAGTACTTC
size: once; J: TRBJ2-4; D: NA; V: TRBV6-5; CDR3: CASSSIDRLAKNIQYF; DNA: TGTGCCAGCAGTTCCATAGACAGATTAGCCAAAAACATTCAGTACTTC
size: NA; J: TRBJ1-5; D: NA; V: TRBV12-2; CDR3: CASRSRDYSNQPQHF; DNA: TGTGCAAGTCGCTCCAGGGATTATAGCAATCAGCCCCAGCATTTT
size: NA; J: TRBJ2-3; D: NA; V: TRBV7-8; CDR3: CASSFRQGRVDTQYF; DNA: TGTGCCAGCAGCTTCCGTCAGGGGCGAGTAGATACGCAGTATTTT
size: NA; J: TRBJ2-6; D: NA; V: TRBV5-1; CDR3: CASSLSQLRPLSGANVLTF; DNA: TGCGCCAGCAGCTTGTCCCAACTAAGACCCCTCTCTGGGGCCAACGTCCTGACTTTC
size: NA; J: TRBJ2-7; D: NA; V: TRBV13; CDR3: CASSSQIRLEQYF; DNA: TGTGCCAGCAGCTCTCAAATAAGACTCGAGCAGTACTTC
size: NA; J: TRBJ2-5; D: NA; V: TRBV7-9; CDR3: CASSSFTGETQYF; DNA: TGTGCCAGCAGCTCTTTCACAGGGGAGACCCAGTACTTC
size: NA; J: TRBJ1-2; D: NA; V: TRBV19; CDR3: CASRGGGYGYTF; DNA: TGTGCCAGTAGGGGCGGAGGCTATGGCTACACCTTC
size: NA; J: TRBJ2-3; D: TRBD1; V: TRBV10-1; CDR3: CASSATGTGGTDTQYF; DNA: TGCGCCAGCAGTGCTACCGGGACAGGGGGCACAGATACGCAGTATTTT
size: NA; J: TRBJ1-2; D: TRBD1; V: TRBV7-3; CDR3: CASSVGTGGYGYTF; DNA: TGTGCCAGCAGCGTAGGGACAGGGGGCTATGGCTACACCTTC
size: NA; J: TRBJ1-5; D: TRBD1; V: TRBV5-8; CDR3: CASSLEGQNNQPQHF; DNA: TGTGCCAGCAGCTTGGAGGGACAGAACAATCAGCCCCAGCATTTT
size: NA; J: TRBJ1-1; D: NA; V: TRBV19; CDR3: CASSQRTNVRTEAFF; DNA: TGTGCCAGTAGTCAGAGGACAAATGTAAGGACTGAAGCTTTCTTT
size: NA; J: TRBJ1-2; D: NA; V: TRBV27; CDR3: CASHMGTGGTASYGYTF; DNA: TGTGCCAGCCATATGGGTACTGGGGGGACGGCTTCCTATGGCTACACCTTC
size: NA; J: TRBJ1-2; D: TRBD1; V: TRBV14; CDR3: CASSQGGTGPSYGYTF; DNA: TGTGCCAGCAGCCAAGGTGGGACAGGGCCTTCCTATGGCTACACCTTC